These 19 T cell receptor beta chains were sequenced from one sample in a study of a mutant IDH1 vaccine in newly diagnosed glioma. Their antigen targets remain unknown. Time point here: week 47, end of study. Mutant IDH1 20-mer peptide, at 300 ug, made up each vaccine dose, with topical imiquimod. TCRdb keeps only in-frame clones here, not all; method: immunoSEQ multiplex PCR. The data contain about 10,000 clones, around 82% of them seen just once; the ten biggest clones take up around 18%. The sequences come from PBMCs, collected from a glioma patient whose treatment included an IDH1 peptide vaccine. These TCRs come from a man younger than 40 with glioma.

This clone was picked up a small number of times. The genes are TRBV5-1 and TRBJ1-2, with TRBD1 matching over 8 bases. Germline V lookup: CDR1 SGHRS, CDR2 YFSETQ. The CDR3 covers 18 residues. Losses at the gene ends were 0 bases for V and 0 bases for J; bases not matched to a gene: 10. The chain's CDR3 is CASSLDLTGAIANYGYTF. The CDR3 coding sequence is TGCGCCAGCAGCTTGGACCTGACAGGGGCGATAGCTAACTATGGCTACACCTTC.

This sequence joins TRBV5-5 and TRBJ1-5; possible D gene TRBD1, 6 bases. Germline V gene sequence: CDR1 SGHKS, CDR2 YYEKEE (reference sequence). CDR3 size: 14 residues. Trimming stripped 1 base from V and 5 bases from J, with 10 bases between. The CDR3 DNA is TGTGCCAGCAGCTTGATGGCAGGGGATCAGCCCCAGCATTTT. Translated: CASSLMAGDQPQHF. Complete variable domain (other parts from reference TRBV5-5 and TRBJ1-5): DAGVTQSPTHLIKTRGQQVTLRCSPISGHKSVSWYQQVLGQGPQFIFQYYEKEERGRGNFPDRFSARQFPNYSSELNVNALLLGDSALYLCASSLMAGDQPQHFGDGTRLSIL.

The chain carries TRBV7-9 and TRBJ2-7; a weak D match, TRBD1 (5 bases). Deletions cut 5 bases from V and 6 bases from J, with 17 bases between. CDR1 is SEHNR, CDR2 FQNEAQ, per germline (reference sequence). The CDR3 spans 14 residues. CDR3 sequence reads: CASSPIRDVSEQYF. The CDR3 coding sequence is TGTGCCAGCAGCCCTATCAGGGATGTCTCCGAGCAGTACTTC.

The rearrangement uses TRBV9 and TRBJ1-1; 7 positions match TRBD1. Germline CDR1 reads SGDLS; CDR2 reads YYNGEE. The CDR3 is made up of 16 amino acids. V was pared by 0 bases and J by 4 bases, with 9 bases of the junction left unmatched. The CDR3 protein is CASSVDTGVLTTEAFF. CDR3 DNA: TGTGCCAGCAGCGTAGACACAGGGGTTCTTACCACTGAAGCTTTCTTT.

This chain connects TRBV2 to TRBJ1-2; D unclear. Per the germline V gene, CDR1 is SNHLY and CDR2 is FYNNEI. Deletions cut 0 bases from V and 8 bases from J, with 10 bases between. This CDR3 comprises 13 residues. The chain's CDR3 is CASSEAKTGGYTF. The CDR3 DNA sequence: TGTGCCAGCAGTGAAGCCAAAACGGGAGGCTACACCTTC.

The sample holds a few counts of this clone. This chain links TRBV2 with TRBJ1-1, with D possibly being TRBD1 (5 bases). Trimming shortened V by 6 bases and J by 6 bases, and 17 bases separated the two germline ends. CDR1 and CDR2 (germline): SNHLY, FYNNEI. This CDR3 is 14 amino acids long. This chain's CDR3 is CASRYGTSDPEAFF. The DNA for the CDR3 is TGTGCCAGCAGGTACGGGACCTCCGATCCTGAAGCTTTCTTT.

The rearrangement uses TRBV4-1 and TRBJ2-7; D gene ambiguous. Trimming removed 0 bases from V and 4 bases from J, with 13 bases in between. The CDR3 covers 15 residues. The germline V gene has CDR1 MGHRA and CDR2 YSYEKL. CDR3 coding DNA: TGCGCCAGCAGCCAAGAGGAGTCAGCCCAATACGAGCAGTACTTC. Its protein is CASSQEESAQYEQYF.

The CDR3 region is CSVEAGPGGRTGELFF. The CDR3 DNA is TGCAGCGTTGAAGCCGGACCCGGGGGGCGCACCGGGGAGCTGTTTTTT. The rearrangement links TRBV29-1 to TRBJ2-2; tentatively, D is TRBD2 (7 bases). The germline V gene has CDR1 SQVTM and CDR2 ANQGSEA. Trimming took 1 base from V and 4 from J, leaving 16 bases between them. There are 16 residues in the CDR3.

The chain has TRBV6-1 and TRBJ1-1; D not resolved. Trimming shortened V by 2 bases and J by 7 bases, and 8 bases separated the two germline ends. The length of the CDR3 is 12 residues. Per germline, CDR1 MNHNS and CDR2 SASEGT. CDR3 loop: CASSENWIEAFF. Written as DNA, the CDR3 is TGTGCCAGCAGTGAAAACTGGATTGAAGCTTTCTTT.

This clone was recorded a few times. At one boundary the junction diverges from the germline segment, which might be a read error. J is TRBJ1-2 and V is TRBV25-1; 7 bases map to TRBD1. Germline CDR1 reads MGHDK; CDR2 reads SYGVNS. CDR3 length equals 12 residues. CDR3 nucleotide sequence: TGTGCCAGCAGGACAGGGAACTCTGGCTACACCTTC. Residues: CASRTGNSGYTF.

This clone appeared a single time. This chain joins TRBV7-2 and TRBJ1-2; possibly TRBD1 for D (6 bases). The CDR3 loop spans 14 amino acids. Germline-derived CDR1 and CDR2 are SGHTA and FQGNSA. The V end was cut by 6 bases, the J end by 6 bases, with 17 bases between. The chain's CDR3 is CASREGNRVDGYTF. The CDR3 DNA follows: TGTGCCAGCAGGGAAGGGAACAGGGTGGATGGCTACACCTTC.

V usage is TRBV7-2 and J usage is TRBJ1-2; D perhaps matches TRBD1 (6 bases). The CDR3 sequence is 17 residues long. Trimming pared 5 bases from V and 4 bases from J, leaving 23 bases between. The germline CDR1 and CDR2 sequences are SGHTA and FQGNSA. CDR3 in amino acids: CASSPNGWAGEFYGYTF. The CDR3 coding sequence is TGTGCCAGCAGCCCAAACGGATGGGCAGGGGAATTCTATGGCTACACCTTC.

V is TRBV5-4 and J is TRBJ1-3; D is unresolved. The CDR3 is made up of 12 amino acids. Germline loops: CDR1 SGHNT, CDR2 YYREEE (reference sequence). Trimming removed 4 bases from V and 3 bases from J, with 5 bases in between. This CDR3 reads CASSHSGNTIYF. DNA for the CDR3: TGTGCCAGCAGCCACAGTGGAAACACCATATATTTT.

The V call is TRBV2, the J call TRBJ2-1; D is uncertain. Germline loops: CDR1 SNHLY, CDR2 FYNNEI. V was shortened by 4 bases and J by 9 bases, with 4 bases between the two germline ends. The CDR3 consists of 10 residues. The CDR3 protein is CASSGGEQFF. Here the CDR3 DNA reads TGTGCCAGCAGTGGCGGTGAGCAGTTCTTC.

J is TRBJ1-5 and V is TRBV7-9; D remains unclear. V was cut by 1 base and J by 0 bases, with 7 bases left in between. The CDR3 is 15 residues long. CDR1 and CDR2 from the germline V gene are SEHNR and FQNEAQ (reference sequence). CDR3 nucleotides: TGTGCCAGCAGCTTAGTAGGGAATAGCAATCAGCCCCAGCATTTT. It yields the protein CASSLVGNSNQPQHF. Complete variable domain (other parts from reference TRBV7-9 and TRBJ1-5): DTGVSQNPRHKITKRGQNVTFRCDPISEHNRLYWYRQTLGQGPEFLTYFQNEAQLEKSRLLSDRFSAERPKGSFSTLEIQRTEQGDSAMYLCASSLVGNSNQPQHFGDGTRLSIL.

The gene calls are TRBV5-1 and TRBJ2-2; tentatively, D is TRBD1 (6 bases). The V and J ends lost 1 base and 0 bases respectively, with 10 bases between them. In germline, CDR1 is SGHRS, CDR2 YFSETQ. The CDR3 is 16 amino acids. The CDR3 DNA sequence: TGCGCCAGCAGCTTGTTAGGGACATCGAACACCGGGGAGCTGTTTTTT. It encodes CASSLLGTSNTGELFF.

This clone was found a few times. V usage is TRBV5-5 and J usage is TRBJ1-1; the D gene is possibly TRBD1 (5 bases). The ends were cut back, 4 bases at V and 5 bases at J, with 18 bases in the middle. In germline, CDR1 is SGHKS, CDR2 YYEKEE (reference sequence). This CDR3 contains 15 residues. The CDR3 DNA follows: TGTGCCAGCAGCCCGAGCTCAGGGAGTCAAACTGAAGCTTTCTTT. Encoded protein: CASSPSSGSQTEAFF.

This chain connects TRBV6-1 to TRBJ2-3; 10 bases are shared with TRBD1. The CDR3 has 17 residues. The J segment lost 2 bases and the V segment lost 0 bases, leaving 5 bases of the junction unmatched. From germline, CDR1 is MNHNS and CDR2 SASEGT. The CDR3 DNA reads as TGTGCCAGCAGTGAAGCGATGGGGACAGGGGCCACAGATACGCAGTATTTT. Translating it yields CASSEAMGTGATDTQYF.

This rearrangement joins TRBV10-3 to TRBJ2-7; D might be TRBD2 (6 bases). The V end was cut by 2 bases, the J end by 6 bases, with 17 bases between. This CDR3 is built from 15 residues. Germline V gives CDR1 ENHRY, CDR2 SYGVKD. The CDR3 coding sequence is TGTGCCATCAGTGAGCCTTACTCGGGGGTAGGCGAGCAGTACTTC. Its protein is CAISEPYSGVGEQYF.